These 15 T cell receptor beta chains came from one sample sequenced in a study of glioma-infiltrating T cells. The iRepertoire nested amplicon-rescue multiplex PCR amplified TCR alpha and beta CDR3s from RNA. A single record per CDR3 protein comes from TCRdb applying MiXCR to the multiplex PCR reads. This sample yields over 130,000 distinct CDR3 sequences, of which around 40% are seen a single time; about 18% belongs to the top ten. The sample was glioma tissue, nonneoplastic brain tissue, or PBMCs (not recorded which). These receptors were collected from a human donor with low-grade glioma or glioblastoma, undergoing nonglioma brain surgery, or in good health (not recorded which).

This clonotype appeared a few times. The V and J genes are TRBV6-5 and TRBJ2-5; TRBD2 might be the D (5 bases). The CDR3 spans 14 residues. Trimming took off 2 bases at V and 4 bases at J, with 11 bases between the two ends. Germline lookup yields CDR1 MNHEY and CDR2 SVGAGI. The CDR3 nucleotides are TGTGCCAGCAGTTACACTAGTCATCGAGAGACCCAGTACTTC. Amino acids: CASSYTSHRETQYF.

The chain employs TRBV28 and TRBJ1-6, with D perhaps matching TRBD1 (6 bases). From germline, CDR1 is MDHEN and CDR2 SYDVKM. Deletions cut 4 bases from V and 2 bases from J, with 15 bases between. CDR3 length: 17 amino acids. CDR3 in amino acids: CASSYSRGSTYNSPLHF. CDR3 bases: TGTGCCAGCAGTTACTCGAGGGGGTCCACCTATAATTCACCCCTCCACTTT.

The gene calls are TRBV20-1 and TRBJ2-7, with a tentative D call TRBD2 (5 bases). CDR1 and CDR2 from the germline V gene are DFQATT and SNEGSKA (reference sequence). The CDR3 has 15 amino acids. V lost 2 bases and J 3 bases, leaving 17 bases between the germline ends. CDR3 amino acids: CSARPRGHSGYEQYF. The CDR3 region has the DNA TGCAGTGCTAGACCGAGAGGCCACAGCGGCTACGAGCAGTACTTC.

As regards this clonotype: The junction and the germline gene differ at one end; a read error may be behind it. The rearrangement links TRBV7-2 to TRBJ2-3; D gene ambiguous. Germline V gene sequence: CDR1 SGHTA, CDR2 FQGNSA. The CDR3 is 12 amino acids. The CDR3 loop is CARSLKVDTQYF. CDR3 bases: TGTGCCCGCAGCTTAAAGGTGGATACGCAGTATTTT.

This clonotype occurred a few times. The rearrangement uses TRBV3-1 and TRBJ1-4; D uncertain. V lost 6 bases to trimming and J lost 8 bases, with 7 bases between them. CDR1 is LGHDT, CDR2 YNNKEL, per germline (reference sequence). The CDR3 extends over 11 amino acids. As DNA, the CDR3 is TGTGCCAGCAGGATAGGGGAAAAACTGTTTTTT. It codes for CASRIGEKLFF.

This clonotype has a handful of counts. This chain connects TRBV20-1 to TRBJ1-3; no clear D. The CDR3 loop spans 13 amino acids. The germline CDR1 and CDR2 sequences are DFQATT and SNEGSKA (reference sequence). The V gene lost 0 bases and the J gene lost 3 bases, with 6 bases spanning the gap. CDR3 sequence: CSARDPDGNTIYF. The DNA for the CDR3 is TGCAGTGCTAGAGATCCCGATGGAAACACCATATATTTT.

V gene TRBV20-1 combines with J gene TRBJ1-1, with 7 nucleotides matching TRBD1. CDR3 length equals 16 residues. Germline CDR1 reads DFQATT; CDR2 reads SNEGSKA (reference sequence). Unmatched junction bases numbered 7, after V lost 0 bases and J lost 0 bases. The CDR3 DNA reads TGCAGTGCTAGAGACCTACAACAGGGGATGAACACTGAAGCTTTCTTT. Translated, it gives CSARDLQQGMNTEAFF.

The CDR3 nucleotides read TGTGCCAGCAGCCGGGACGGTACTAGCAATCAGCCCCAGCATTTT. Translating gives CASSRDGTSNQPQHF. The J gene is TRBJ1-5, the V gene TRBV6-1, with D perhaps TRBD1 (5 bases). The CDR3 loop spans 15 amino acids. Germline V gene lookup returns CDR1 MNHNS and CDR2 SASEGT. V shed 6 bases and J shed 0 bases, with 12 bases lying between them.

This clonotype was counted a few times. The chain links TRBV18 to TRBJ2-7; 8 bases are a match to TRBD2. This CDR3 spans 12 amino acids. With 2 bases clipped from V and 7 bases from J, the junction kept 1 base outside the gene matches. Germline values: CDR1 KGHSH, CDR2 LQKENI. CDR3 sequence reads: CASSPSSGEQYF. The CDR3 region has the DNA TGTGCCAGCTCACCATCTAGCGGGGAGCAGTACTTC. The full variable domain, rest sourced from reference TRBV18 and TRBJ2-7, is NAGVMQNPRHLVRRRGQEARLRCSPMKGHSHVYWYRQLPEEGLKFMVYLQKENIIDESGMPKERFSAEFPKEGPSILRIQQVVRGDSAAYFCASSPSSGEQYFGPGTRLTVT.

Remarks on this clonotype: At one end the junction does not follow the germline gene, possibly because of a read error. This chain joins TRBV6-1 and TRBJ2-7, with 7 bases matching TRBD1. Germline V gene sequence: CDR1 MNHNS, CDR2 SASEGT. This CDR3 contains 17 residues. CDR3 amino acids: CASSEQSGQIISYGQYF. CDR3 bases: TGTGCCAGCAGTGAACAATCGGGACAGATAATATCCTACGGGCAGTACTTC.

This clonotype was detected only once. CDR3 sequence (DNA): TGTGCCAGCAGTGAAGTCGGGGAAAGTATCAATGGCTACACCTTC. It translates to CASSEVGESINGYTF. The chain couples TRBV27 to TRBJ1-2; D not resolved. CDR1 and CDR2 (germline): MNHEY, SMNVEV (reference sequence). Trimming removed 5 bases at V and 6 bases at J, with 19 bases between. The CDR3 runs 15 residues.

This clonotype was recorded a few times. The chain carries TRBV7-2 and TRBJ2-7; 11 bases align to TRBD2. The J segment lost 5 bases and the V segment lost 1 base, leaving 4 bases of the junction unmatched. Germline loops: CDR1 SGHTA, CDR2 FQGNSA. This CDR3 is 15 amino acids long. As DNA, the CDR3 is TGTGCCAGCAGCTTAGATGGACTAGCGGGCGACGAGCAGTACTTC. Its protein is CASSLDGLAGDEQYF.

As regards this clonotype: One junction end disagrees with the germline gene, perhaps due to a read error. This chain links TRBV28 with TRBJ1-1; possibly TRBD1 for D (6 bases). Germline V CDR1 and CDR2: MDHEN, SYDVKM. This CDR3 is 15 amino acids long. The CDR3 sequence: CAIRVTGSMNTEALF. The CDR3 coding sequence is TGTGCCATCAGGGTGACAGGCTCCATGAACACTGAAGCTTTATTT. The full variable domain, rest sourced from reference TRBV28 and TRBJ1-1, is DVKVTQSSRYLVKRTGEKVFLECVQDMDHENMFWYRQDPGLGLRLIYFSYDVKMKEKGDIPEGYSVSREKKERFSLILESASTNQTSMYLCAIRVTGSMNTEALFGQGTRLTVV.

This sequence joins TRBV19 and TRBJ1-2; D ambiguous. Germline assignment: CDR1 LNHDA and CDR2 SQIVND (reference sequence). The V gene lost 5 bases and the J gene lost 0 bases, with 13 bases spanning the gap. This CDR3 region has 15 residues. Here the CDR3 reads CASSPVAKANYGYTF. CDR3 DNA: TGTGCCAGTAGTCCCGTGGCAAAAGCTAACTATGGCTACACCTTC.

A few counts support this clonotype. The rearrangement links TRBV24-1 to TRBJ1-5, with 7 bases lining up with TRBD1. The CDR3 runs 14 residues. CDR1 and CDR2 from the germline V gene are KGHDR and SFDVKD. V trimming: 6 bases; J trimming: 8 bases; junction bases outside the gene matches: 9. DNA of the CDR3: TGTGCCACCAGTCCGACAGGGTCTGTGGAGCCCCAGCATTTT. Translated: CATSPTGSVEPQHF.